This TCR beta chain was documented in a study of blood T cell repertoires in COVID-19. Study-level background: The United States, Italy and Spain were the sources of the acute and convalescent COVID-19 samples.

Authors' processing steps: Estimation of nucleated cell counts relied on the amplification of reference gene primers. Method: immunoSEQ multiplex PCR; TCRdb's copy keeps in-frame clones and lacks some. V, J and clone size were drawn from that table, and D and trimming were deduced from the DNA. The repertoire has some 170,000 clones, around 80% of them found once; the top ten carry about 5.6%. Across about two dozen US areas, participants ranged in age from roughly 18 to 95 years. The CDR3 totals 14 residues. V was clipped by 6 bases and J by 1 base, with 12 bases between them. The germline V gene encodes CDR1 MNHEY and CDR2 SVGAGI.

The receptor comes from a man aged 35 to 55 who had recovered from COVID-19. V is TRBV6-5 and J is TRBJ1-1; perhaps TRBD1 as D (6 bases). The sequencing sample was made of PBMCs or T cells enriched from blood (not recorded which). CDR3 in amino acids: CASRAGVTNTEAFF. The CDR3 region has the DNA TGTGCCAGCAGGGCAGGGGTCACGAACACTGAAGCTTTCTTT.